This is a list of T cell receptor beta chains from one sample in a study of OX40 agonist ivuxolimab in advanced cancers. The data were produced by immunoSEQ multiplex PCR, yet TCRdb's version contains in-frame clones alone and is incomplete. The table has 60,000 to 70,000 clones, approximately 89% seen once. This sample comprised CD4+ or CD8+ T cells sorted from blood, obtained in a trial of the OX40 agonist ivuxolimab. The receptors here all came from an adult with an advanced solid tumor such as melanoma, head and neck, liver or kidney cancer. Each CDR3 is given with its conserved first and last residue. The order of the fields is J gene, clone size, V gene, D gene, CDR3 protein, CDR3 DNA. A D gene is named only where the DNA matches it firmly. The size field is filled for only some rows; it gives once, few, many or a size class.

TRBJ2-1	NA	TRBV2	TRBD2	CASSELLAGGYNEQFF	TGTGCCAGCAGTGAACTCCTAGCGGGGGGCTACAATGAGCAGTTCTTC
TRBJ2-1	NA	TRBV7-9	NA	CASSPTLAGGNEQFF	TGTGCCAGCAGCCCCACCCTGGCTGGGGGTAATGAGCAGTTCTTC
TRBJ2-2	NA	TRBV28	NA	CASGRQTYTGELFF	TGTGCCAGCGGCCGACAGACCTACACCGGGGAGCTGTTTTTT
TRBJ2-7	NA	TRBV27	NA	CASSLQYSSYEQYF	TGTGCCAGCAGTTTGCAGTACAGCTCCTACGAGCAGTACTTC
TRBJ2-7	NA	TRBV7-8	TRBD2	CASSLLLAGNYEQYF	TGTGCCAGCAGCTTGTTACTAGCGGGAAACTACGAGCAGTACTTC
TRBJ2-1	NA	TRBV6-4	TRBD2	CASSSFGLVDYNEQFF	TGTGCCAGCAGTTCCTTTGGACTAGTCGACTACAATGAGCAGTTCTTC
TRBJ2-3	once	TRBV5-6	NA	CASSYIEDTQYF	TGTGCCAGCAGCTATATAGAAGATACGCAGTATTTT
TRBJ2-1	once	TRBV15	NA	CATSRTAGNNEQFF	TGTGCCACCAGCAGGACCGCGGGTAATAATGAGCAGTTCTTC
TRBJ2-1	NA	TRBV2	TRBD1	CASSEKGTGFYNEQFF	TGTGCCAGCAGTGAAAAGGGGACAGGGTTCTACAATGAGCAGTTCTTC
TRBJ2-7	NA	TRBV7-2	NA	CASSLNWSYEQYF	TGTGCCAGCAGCTTAAACTGGTCGTACGAGCAGTACTTC
TRBJ2-7	NA	TRBV11-2	NA	CASSSNQGFQGYEQYF	TGTGCCAGCAGCTCCAACCAGGGGTTTCAGGGCTACGAGCAGTACTTC
TRBJ1-1	NA	TRBV19	TRBD1	CASSFSTGEAEAFF	TGTGCCAGTAGTTTTTCGACAGGGGAGGCTGAAGCTTTCTTT
TRBJ2-7	NA	TRBV13	TRBD2	CASSLSGAYEQYF	TGTGCCAGCAGCTTAAGCGGGGCCTACGAGCAGTACTTC
TRBJ2-7	once	TRBV7-6	NA	CASSLRGSLYEQYF	TGTGCCAGCAGCTTACGAGGGTCCCTTTACGAGCAGTACTTC
TRBJ1-1	NA	TRBV7-9	NA	CASSLRGGDTEAFF	TGTGCCAGCAGTCTAAGGGGCGGGGACACTGAAGCTTTCTTT
TRBJ1-1	NA	TRBV4-1	TRBD1	CASSQGQGGTEAFF	TGCGCCAGCAGCCAAGGACAGGGAGGAACTGAAGCTTTCTTT
TRBJ2-1	NA	TRBV29-1	TRBD2	CSVPGLAGVYNEQFF	TGCAGCGTCCCGGGACTAGCGGGGGTATACAATGAGCAGTTCTTC
TRBJ1-6	NA	TRBV7-9	NA	CASSQTGYNSPLHF	TGTGCCAGCAGCCAAACAGGGTATAATTCACCCCTCCACTTT